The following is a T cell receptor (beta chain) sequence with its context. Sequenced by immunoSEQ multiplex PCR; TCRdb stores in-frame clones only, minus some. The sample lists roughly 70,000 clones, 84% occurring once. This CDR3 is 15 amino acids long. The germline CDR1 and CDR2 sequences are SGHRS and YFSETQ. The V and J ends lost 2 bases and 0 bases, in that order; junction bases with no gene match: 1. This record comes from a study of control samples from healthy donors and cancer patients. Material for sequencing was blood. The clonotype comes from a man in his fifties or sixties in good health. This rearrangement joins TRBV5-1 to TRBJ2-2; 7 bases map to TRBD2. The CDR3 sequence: CASSLAGTNTGELFF. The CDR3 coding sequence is TGCGCCAGCAGCTTAGCGGGAACGAACACCGGGGAGCTGTTTTTT.